The TCR beta chain described here comes from a study of blood T cell repertoires in COVID-19. The CDR3 consists of 13 residues. Trimming stripped 3 bases from V and 7 bases from J, with 10 bases between. CDR1 is KGHSH, CDR2 LQKENI, per germline. All enrollees were about 18 to 100 years old and from about 24 US areas. Participants' own reports of clinical history determined their cohort assignment. Recovery among Cohort 3 donors was established by two negative PCRs, clearance, or symptom resolution. Turning to this clone: This specimen includes other DNA sequences encoding the same CDR3.

In the study's own analysis: Counts of nucleated cells, estimated from reference gene primer amplification, were obtained. Clones were read by immunoSEQ multiplex PCR, and TCRdb kept only the in-frame ones, dropping some. Clonal size and the V and J genes are those of that table, whereas D and trimming came from the DNA. Of roughly 400,000 clones in the sample, approximately 92% were seen once. This rearrangement joins TRBV18 to TRBJ1-5; maybe TRBD1 (5 bases). Material: PBMCs or T cells enriched from blood (not recorded which). The source of this sequence is a man younger than 45 who had recovered from COVID-19. CDR3 amino acids: CASSPGGGQPQHF. Written as DNA, the CDR3 is TGTGCCAGCTCACCGGGCGGGGGACAGCCCCAGCATTTT.